One and the same sample provided the 23 T cell receptor beta chains below, sequenced in a study of T cells in localized non-small cell lung cancer. The table came from immunoSEQ multiplex PCR; TCRdb's copy has only in-frame clones and leaves some out. Here the sample spans roughly 1,400 clones, roughly 27% being singletons. The sample consisted of lung tumor tissue, taken before any cancer treatment. These TCRs come from a woman aged 40-69 years with stage II lung adenocarcinoma.

The sample holds a few counts of this clone. This sequence joins TRBV11-3 and TRBJ1-6; TRBD1 matches at 10 bases. With 4 bases clipped from V and 6 bases from J, the junction kept 6 bases outside the gene matches. This CDR3 region has 16 residues. Germline values: CDR1 SGHNT, CDR2 YENEEA. The chain's CDR3 is CASSWGQGFSNSPLHF. The CDR3 DNA is TGTGCCAGCAGCTGGGGACAGGGGTTTAGTAATTCACCCCTCCACTTT.

This clone is medium-sized. This rearrangement joins TRBV9 to TRBJ1-3, with unresolved D. This CDR3 has 16 amino acids. Deletions cut 0 bases from V and 2 bases from J, with 12 bases between. The germline V gene encodes CDR1 SGDLS and CDR2 YYNGEE. Written as DNA, the CDR3 is TGTGCCAGCAGCGTAGGGACCATGGACGCTGGAAACACCATATATTTT. Its translation: CASSVGTMDAGNTIYF.

This rearrangement joins TRBV25-1 to TRBJ1-2, with D perhaps TRBD1 (6 bases). Germline assignment: CDR1 MGHDK and CDR2 SYGVNS. The V and J ends lost 5 bases and 4 bases respectively, with 17 bases between them. The CDR3 extends over 15 amino acids. CDR3 region: CASSQLGGDLYGYTF. For the CDR3, the DNA is TGTGCCAGCAGTCAATTGGGGGGCGATCTCTATGGCTACACCTTC.

By its share, this clone is medium-sized (0.01 to 0.1%). This rearrangement joins TRBV11-3 to TRBJ2-7; D remains unclear. This CDR3 is 15 amino acids long. V gave up 5 bases and J gave up 3 bases, with 17 bases separating them. Germline values: CDR1 SGHNT, CDR2 YENEEA. The CDR3 coding sequence is TGTGCCAGCAGCCCCTACTATAGTAAGCACTACGAGCAGTACTTC. This gives the protein CASSPYYSKHYEQYF.

The V and J genes are TRBV29-1 and TRBJ2-3; TRBD2 matches 12 bases. CDR3 length: 14 amino acids. The V gene's germline CDR1 is SQVTM and CDR2 ANQGSEA. With 5 bases clipped from V and 4 bases from J, the junction kept 4 bases outside the gene matches. The CDR3 here is CSVRLAGVADTQYF. The DNA for the CDR3 is TGCAGCGTTCGACTAGCGGGGGTTGCAGATACGCAGTATTTT.

This rearrangement joins TRBV19 to TRBJ1-2; weak D call: TRBD1 (5 bases). V gave up 4 bases and J gave up 4 bases, with 13 bases separating them. CDR3 length equals 14 residues. CDR1 and CDR2 from the germline V gene are LNHDA and SQIVND (reference sequence). CDR3 in DNA: TGTGCCAGTAGTACCTTGACAGTGACCTATGGCTACACCTTC. It codes for CASSTLTVTYGYTF.

This clone was picked up a small number of times. J is TRBJ1-4 and V is TRBV16, with TRBD1 as a possible D gene (6 bases). V was shortened by 3 bases and J by 2 bases, with 10 bases between the two germline ends. This CDR3 contains 15 residues. Per germline, CDR1 KGHSY and CDR2 FQNENV. CDR3 region: CASSQQQGTNEKLFF. As DNA, the CDR3 is TGTGCCAGCAGCCAGCAACAGGGCACTAATGAAAAACTGTTTTTT.

This clone was seen more than once but under ten times. The V gene is TRBV6-8, the J gene TRBJ2-2; TRBD2 aligns across 13 bases. The CDR3 covers 15 residues. The V gene's germline CDR1 is MNHGY and CDR2 SAAAGT. Trimming removed 6 bases from V and 7 bases from J; junction bases left unmatched: 5. Here the CDR3 reads CASRPTSGRGGELFF. The CDR3 DNA follows: TGTGCCAGCAGACCAACTAGCGGGAGGGGCGGGGAGCTGTTTTTT.

The V gene is TRBV19, the J gene TRBJ2-7, with D tentatively TRBD2 (5 bases). Looked up from germline, CDR1 is LNHDA and CDR2 is SQIVND (reference sequence). The CDR3 has 13 residues. The V end was cut by 5 bases, the J end by 3 bases, with 11 bases between. As DNA, the CDR3 is TGTGCCAGTAGTCAAGGGAGAAACTACGAGCAGTACTTC. It specifies CASSQGRNYEQYF.

The rearrangement uses TRBV5-1 and TRBJ2-5, with TRBD1 as a possible D gene (6 bases). The ends were cut back, 4 bases at V and 2 bases at J, with 12 bases in the middle. The germline CDR1 and CDR2 sequences are SGHRS and YFSETQ. The CDR3 covers 14 residues. The CDR3 region is CASSTGQIQETQYF. In nucleotides, the CDR3 is TGCGCCAGCAGCACCGGACAGATACAAGAGACCCAGTACTTC.

The gene calls are TRBV29-1 and TRBJ2-1, with 8 bases fitting TRBD1. The length of the CDR3 is 15 residues. The germline CDR1 and CDR2 sequences are SQVTM and ANQGSEA. V gave up 4 bases and J gave up 9 bases; unmatched junction bases: 14. CDR3 loop: CSVGTGRVDFGEQFF. CDR3 DNA sequence: TGCAGCGTTGGGACAGGGAGAGTGGACTTCGGTGAGCAGTTCTTC.

The V and J genes are TRBV9 and TRBJ1-3; D uncertain. The CDR3 has 17 residues. Germline assignment: CDR1 SGDLS and CDR2 YYNGEE. Trimming pared 1 base from V and 0 bases from J, leaving 14 bases between. CDR3 residues: CASSVSAVADSGNTIYF. The DNA for the CDR3 is TGTGCCAGCAGCGTAAGCGCAGTCGCGGACTCTGGAAACACCATATATTTT.

V gene TRBV18 combines with J gene TRBJ1-5, with unresolved D. Germline V CDR1 and CDR2: KGHSH, LQKENI. CDR3 length equals 15 residues. The V and J ends lost 5 bases and 0 bases respectively, with 11 bases between them. The CDR3 DNA reads as TGTGCCAGCTCAGCCTACGGGTCTAGCAATCAGCCCCAGCATTTT. This sequence encodes CASSAYGSSNQPQHF.

This clone was found a few times. Written as DNA, the CDR3 is TGTGCCAGCAGCTTAACGCCGACAGAATCCTACGAGCAGTACTTC. Translation: CASSLTPTESYEQYF. The rearrangement uses TRBV7-1 and TRBJ2-7; TRBD1 is a possible D gene (5 bases). TRBV7-1 is reported as an ORF; its role is uncertain. Trimming shortened V by 4 bases and J by 1 base, and 14 bases separated the two germline ends. The CDR3 runs 15 residues.

V and J are TRBV11-3 and TRBJ2-5; D is ambiguous. The CDR3 is made up of 15 amino acids. V lost 0 bases and J 5 bases, leaving 13 bases between the germline ends. CDR1 and CDR2 (germline): SGHNT, YENEEA. CDR3 region: CASSLEGVAGETQYF. The DNA of the CDR3 is TGTGCCAGCAGCTTAGAAGGTGTGGCTGGGGAGACCCAGTACTTC.

The chain carries TRBV14 and TRBJ2-3, with TRBD2 matching 14 bases. The ends lost 1 base at V and 3 bases at J; junction bases unmatched: 3. The CDR3 extends over 17 amino acids. CDR1 and CDR2 (germline): SGHDN, FVKESK. The DNA for the CDR3 is TGTGCCAGCAGCCAAGCAGGGACTAGCGGGAGAACAGATACGCAGTATTTT. This codes for CASSQAGTSGRTDTQYF.

V gene TRBV29-1 combines with J gene TRBJ2-7; tentative D call: TRBD1 (5 bases). The CDR3 covers 13 residues. Germline V gene sequence: CDR1 SQVTM, CDR2 ANQGSEA. The V end lost 6 bases, the J end lost 2 bases, and 14 bases lay between the germline ends. In nucleotides, the CDR3 is TGCAGCGTCGGACAAAGTGTTGCCTACGAGCAGTACTTC. As protein: CSVGQSVAYEQYF.

This clone was counted only a few times. The read stops 1 residue short of the end of the CDR3; the missing end is completed from the germline J gene. The chain employs TRBV6-1 and TRBJ1-5, with D unclear. The CDR3 runs to 14 residues. Looked up from germline, CDR1 is MNHNS and CDR2 is SASEGT. V was clipped by 0 bases and J by 4 bases, with 7 bases between them. CDR3 bases read: TGTGCCAGCAGTGAAGCGGGGTGGAATCAGCCCCAGCAT. Protein sequence: CASSEAGWNQPQH. The full CDR3 is CASSEAGWNQPQHF.

This clone showed up just once. Here the CDR3 DNA reads TGTGCCACCAGCAGAGAAAACGACCCCTACAATGAGCAGTTCTTC. Its translation is CATSRENDPYNEQFF. The chain recombines TRBV15 with TRBJ2-1, with D uncertain. Germline V CDR1 and CDR2: LNHNV, YYDKDF (reference sequence). The V end lost 0 bases, the J end lost 2 bases, and 8 bases lay between the germline ends. The CDR3 loop spans 15 amino acids.

J is TRBJ1-2 and V is TRBV5-1; TRBD1 matches 8 bases. V lost 0 bases, J lost 3 bases, and 10 bases stayed unmatched. Germline CDR1 and CDR2: SGHRS and YFSETQ. This CDR3 region has 17 residues. Written as DNA, the CDR3 is TGCGCCAGCAGCTTGGCCGTCAGGGGGCACGACGACTATGGCTACACCTTC. Amino acid sequence: CASSLAVRGHDDYGYTF.

This clone has a handful of counts. V is TRBV6-8 and J is TRBJ2-7, with D possibly matching TRBD1 (6 bases). Trimming left V 6 bases short and J 3 bases short, with 15 bases between. The CDR3 totals 14 residues. The germline V gene encodes CDR1 MNHGY and CDR2 SAAAGT. The DNA of the CDR3 is TGTGCCAGCAGCCTACAGGGTTGGGACTACGAGCAGTACTTC. This codes for CASSLQGWDYEQYF.

This clone counts as large (0.1 to 1%). This chain connects TRBV6-8 to TRBJ2-1; either TRBD1 or TRBD2 may fit D (7 bases each). V was cut by 5 bases and J by 8 bases, with 22 bases left in between. The germline V gene has CDR1 MNHGY and CDR2 SAAAGT. There are 16 residues in the CDR3. CDR3 nucleotide sequence: TGTGCCAGCAGTACCCATCAGGGGGGGGCCAAGGATGAGCAGTTCTTC. Residues: CASSTHQGGAKDEQFF.

This clone was seen a handful of times. This rearrangement joins TRBV9 to TRBJ1-4, with D perhaps TRBD1 (5 bases). The CDR3 is 15 amino acids. The V gene lost 0 bases and the J gene lost 5 bases, with 11 bases spanning the gap. CDR1 is SGDLS and CDR2 is YYNGEE in the germline V gene. In nucleotides, the CDR3 is TGTGCCAGCAGCGTAGGTTTCCGGGGGAATGAAAAACTGTTTTTT. It encodes CASSVGFRGNEKLFF.